This entry is about one T cell receptor (beta chain). Its antigen is currently unknown. These data are taken from a study of T cells after posttransplantation cyclophosphamide. Sequencing used immunoSEQ multiplex PCR; TCRdb keeps in-frame clones, though not all of them. The sample consists of thousands of clones, roughly 81% of them appearing once. General study points: Recipient CMV seropositivity and CMV reactivation strongly tracked TRB clonality. TRB overlap between skin or GI tissue T cells and blood was limited. Later blood repertoires were often dominated by clones from the donor CD8+ memory compartment.

Treatment was busulfan-fludarabine conditioning, a marrow graft, and cyclophosphamide on days +3 and +4. CDR1 and CDR2 from the germline V gene are MDHEN and SYDVKM. CDR3 length equals 16 residues. With 3 bases removed from V and 7 bases from J, the gap between germline ends came to 21 bases. The chain joins TRBV28 to TRBJ2-5; TRBD1 might be the D (5 bases). The sequence was obtained from a female patient in her forties or fifties who received an allogeneic stem cell transplant from a related donor, was CMV-positive, and had no GVHD. Some of the T cells may derive from the graft donor. Sequencing used PBMCs, obtained after an allogeneic stem cell transplant with post-transplant cyclophosphamide. The CDR3 DNA follows: TGTGCCAGCAGTTTCTCACAGGCGCTGGGCTATTGGACCCAGTACTTC. As protein: CASSFSQALGYWTQYF.